Listed below are T cell receptor beta chains from one sample, sequenced in a study of response to subunit inactivated influenza vaccine. Using its own MiXCR run on the RT-PCR reads, TCRdb lists one record per CDR3 protein. The top ten clones hold approximately 11% of a sample with around 600,000 distinct CDR3 sequences, 10% to 12% of them seen once. Another study also made use of these data, one on T cells expressing NK-cell markers.

The sequenced sample was PBMCs from blood, obtained on the day of vaccination. The receptors stem from a middle-aged man who received an inactivated influenza vaccine. CDR3s include the opening cysteine and the closing phenylalanine or tryptophan. The order of the fields is D gene, V gene, J gene, clone size, CDR3 protein, CDR3 DNA. A D gene is named only where the DNA matches it firmly. Clone size is shown for a subset of rows, as once, few, many or a class of expanded clone.

d_gene: NA
v_gene: TRBV3-1
j_gene: TRBJ2-7
abundance: NA
CDR3aa: CPSSQESHEQYF
CDR3nt: TGTCCCAGCAGCCAAGAAAGCCACGAGCAGTACTTC

d_gene: NA
v_gene: TRBV24-1
j_gene: TRBJ2-1
abundance: few
CDR3aa: CATSDPRGNSLANEQFF
CDR3nt: TGTGCCACCAGTGATCCCCGGGGGAACTCCTTAGCGAATGAGCAGTTCTTC

d_gene: NA
v_gene: TRBV5-1
j_gene: TRBJ2-1
abundance: many
CDR3aa: CASSLAWGTGYNEQFF
CDR3nt: TGCGCCAGCAGCTTGGCCTGGGGGACCGGTTACAATGAGCAGTTCTTC

d_gene: NA
v_gene: TRBV14
j_gene: TRBJ1-2
abundance: few
CDR3aa: CASSQESAYGYTF
CDR3nt: TGTGCCAGCAGCCAAGAATCGGCTTATGGCTACACCTTC

d_gene: NA
v_gene: TRBV6-5
j_gene: TRBJ2-2
abundance: NA
CDR3aa: CASSHENGELFF
CDR3nt: TGTGCCAGCAGCCACGAAAACGGGGAGCTGTTTTTT

d_gene: TRBD1
v_gene: TRBV6-5
j_gene: TRBJ2-2
abundance: few
CDR3aa: CASSYFTGGSTGELFF
CDR3nt: TGTGCCAGCAGTTACTTCACAGGGGGCAGCACCGGGGAGCTGTTTTTT

d_gene: TRBD1
v_gene: TRBV28
j_gene: TRBJ2-1
abundance: few
CDR3aa: CASSGTGTANNEQFF
CDR3nt: TGTGCCAGCAGTGGCACCGGGACAGCGAACAATGAGCAGTTCTTC

d_gene: NA
v_gene: TRBV12-3/TRBV12-4
j_gene: TRBJ1-6
abundance: few
CDR3aa: CASSFGSSYNSPLHF
CDR3nt: TGTGCCAGCAGTTTCGGGAGCTCCTATAATTCACCCCTCCACTTT

d_gene: TRBD1
v_gene: TRBV12-3/TRBV12-4
j_gene: TRBJ1-3
abundance: many
CDR3aa: CASSIRQGATGNTIYF
CDR3nt: TGTGCCAGCAGTATAAGACAGGGGGCCACTGGAAACACCATATATTTT

d_gene: NA
v_gene: TRBV12-3/TRBV12-4
j_gene: TRBJ2-1
abundance: many
CDR3aa: CASSLGGLSSYNEQFF
CDR3nt: TGTGCCAGCAGTTTAGGGGGGCTTAGCTCCTACAATGAGCAGTTCTTC

d_gene: NA
v_gene: TRBV28
j_gene: TRBJ2-6
abundance: few
CDR3aa: CASSLIWPGANVLTF
CDR3nt: TGTGCCAGCAGTTTAATATGGCCTGGGGCCAACGTCCTGACTTTC

d_gene: TRBD2
v_gene: TRBV28
j_gene: TRBJ2-7
abundance: NA
CDR3aa: CASASGDPYEQYF
CDR3nt: TGTGCCAGCGCTAGCGGGGACCCCTACGAGCAGTACTTC

d_gene: TRBD2
v_gene: TRBV5-8
j_gene: TRBJ2-1
abundance: few
CDR3aa: CASSLGGLAGGRGEQFF
CDR3nt: TGTGCCAGCAGCTTGGGCGGACTAGCGGGGGGTCGGGGTGAGCAGTTCTTC

d_gene: NA
v_gene: TRBV19
j_gene: TRBJ2-2
abundance: many
CDR3aa: CASVEYTGELFF
CDR3nt: TGTGCCAGTGTCGAGTACACCGGGGAGCTGTTTTTT

d_gene: NA
v_gene: TRBV7-2
j_gene: TRBJ1-1
abundance: NA
CDR3aa: CASSFRLKNTEAFF
CDR3nt: TGTGCCAGCAGCTTTAGATTGAAGAACACTGAAGCTTTCTTT

d_gene: NA
v_gene: TRBV7-8
j_gene: TRBJ1-5
abundance: NA
CDR3aa: CASSKNRVQRGSLNQPQHF
CDR3nt: TGTGCCAGCAGCAAAAATAGGGTCCAGAGGGGATCCCTCAATCAGCCCCAGCATTTT

d_gene: NA
v_gene: TRBV20-1
j_gene: TRBJ1-2
abundance: many
CDR3aa: CSARNYSQTGAQITNYGYTF
CDR3nt: TGCAGTGCTAGAAATTATTCCCAGACGGGGGCTCAAATTACTAACTATGGCTACACCTTC

d_gene: NA
v_gene: TRBV5-4
j_gene: TRBJ2-5
abundance: NA
CDR3aa: CASSPRVKETQYF
CDR3nt: TGTGCCAGCAGCCCTCGGGTGAAAGAGACCCAGTACTTC

d_gene: NA
v_gene: TRBV28
j_gene: TRBJ1-3
abundance: few
CDR3aa: CASRTGGGPVNTIYF
CDR3nt: TGTGCCAGCCGAACTGGCGGAGGGCCCGTAAACACCATATATTTT

d_gene: NA
v_gene: TRBV7-2
j_gene: TRBJ2-5
abundance: NA
CDR3aa: CASSKSPAQYF
CDR3nt: TGTGCCAGCAGCAAGTCCCCGGCCCAGTACTTC

d_gene: NA
v_gene: TRBV10-3
j_gene: TRBJ2-1
abundance: few
CDR3aa: CAISVGPSNEQFF
CDR3nt: TGTGCCATCAGTGTCGGTCCGAGCAATGAGCAGTTCTTC

d_gene: TRBD2
v_gene: TRBV12-3/TRBV12-4
j_gene: TRBJ2-2
abundance: NA
CDR3aa: CASSFAGGRGELFF
CDR3nt: TGTGCCAGCAGTTTCGCGGGGGGCCGCGGGGAGCTGTTTTTT

d_gene: NA
v_gene: TRBV2
j_gene: TRBJ2-2
abundance: many
CDR3aa: CASSLSRDPGTGELFF
CDR3nt: TGTGCCAGCAGTCTTTCCCGGGATCCGGGCACCGGGGAGCTGTTTTTT

d_gene: NA
v_gene: TRBV6-5
j_gene: TRBJ1-2
abundance: few
CDR3aa: CASSLRRTEDYGYTF
CDR3nt: TGTGCCAGCAGTTTACGCCGGACAGAGGACTATGGCTACACCTTC

d_gene: NA
v_gene: TRBV7-9
j_gene: TRBJ2-7
abundance: NA
CDR3aa: CAGMGNMDFEQYF
CDR3nt: TGTGCCGGGATGGGCAACATGGACTTCGAGCAGTACTTC

d_gene: NA
v_gene: TRBV5-6
j_gene: TRBJ2-1
abundance: NA
CDR3aa: CASSLVGTTSYNEQFF
CDR3nt: TGTGCCAGCAGCTTGGTGGGGACAACCTCGTACAATGAGCAGTTCTTC

d_gene: NA
v_gene: TRBV5-1
j_gene: TRBJ2-2
abundance: few
CDR3aa: CASSSARRTTGELFF
CDR3nt: TGCGCCAGCAGCTCCGCCCGAAGAACGACCGGGGAGCTGTTTTTT

d_gene: TRBD2
v_gene: TRBV20-1
j_gene: TRBJ2-1
abundance: few
CDR3aa: CSATGTSGRAVWNEQFF
CDR3nt: TGCAGTGCTACCGGGACTAGCGGGAGGGCCGTTTGGAATGAGCAGTTCTTC

d_gene: NA
v_gene: TRBV12-3/TRBV12-4
j_gene: TRBJ2-2
abundance: once
CDR3aa: CASSLRRGIGNTGELFF
CDR3nt: TGTGCCAGCAGTTTACGCAGGGGTATCGGAAACACCGGGGAGCTGTTTTTT

d_gene: TRBD2
v_gene: TRBV20-1
j_gene: TRBJ2-3
abundance: once
CDR3aa: CSANSGDERDTQYF
CDR3nt: TGCAGTGCTAATAGCGGGGATGAGAGAGATACGCAGTATTTT

d_gene: TRBD1
v_gene: TRBV5-6
j_gene: TRBJ2-1
abundance: NA
CDR3aa: CASSIRQGTSYNEQFF
CDR3nt: TGTGCCAGCAGCATCCGACAGGGTACTTCCTACAATGAGCAGTTCTTC

d_gene: NA
v_gene: TRBV18
j_gene: TRBJ2-5
abundance: NA
CDR3aa: CASSPRGTQETQYF
CDR3nt: TGTGCCAGCTCACCACGCGGCACCCAAGAGACCCAGTACTTC

d_gene: NA
v_gene: TRBV25-1
j_gene: TRBJ2-3
abundance: NA
CDR3aa: CASRQFSTDTQYF
CDR3nt: TGTGCCAGCAGACAGTTCAGCACAGATACGCAGTATTTT

d_gene: TRBD1
v_gene: TRBV14
j_gene: TRBJ2-2
abundance: NA
CDR3aa: CASSQPGQVISNTGELFF
CDR3nt: TGTGCCAGCAGCCAACCGGGACAGGTGATATCGAACACCGGGGAGCTGTTTTTT

d_gene: TRBD2
v_gene: TRBV10-3
j_gene: TRBJ2-3
abundance: NA
CDR3aa: CAISESWIAGVSTDTQYF
CDR3nt: TGTGCCATCAGTGAGTCATGGATAGCGGGGGTTAGCACAGATACGCAGTATTTT

d_gene: TRBD1
v_gene: TRBV28
j_gene: TRBJ1-1
abundance: few
CDR3aa: CASSLWDREEAFF
CDR3nt: TGTGCCAGCAGTTTATGGGACAGGGAAGAAGCTTTCTTT

d_gene: TRBD2
v_gene: TRBV4-2
j_gene: TRBJ2-4
abundance: few
CDR3aa: CASSQDRTGGAKNIQYF
CDR3nt: TGTGCCAGCAGCCAAGATAGGACGGGGGGGGCCAAAAACATTCAGTACTTC

d_gene: TRBD2
v_gene: TRBV24-1
j_gene: TRBJ2-1
abundance: NA
CDR3aa: CATSDSSGRAVDEQFF
CDR3nt: TGTGCCACCAGTGATTCTAGCGGGAGGGCCGTTGATGAGCAGTTCTTC

d_gene: NA
v_gene: TRBV9
j_gene: TRBJ2-3
abundance: NA
CDR3aa: CASSVIATRGTDTQYF
CDR3nt: TGTGCCAGCAGCGTTATAGCGACCAGAGGCACAGATACGCAGTATTTT

d_gene: NA
v_gene: TRBV20-1
j_gene: TRBJ2-1
abundance: few
CDR3aa: CSARGESSYNEQFF
CDR3nt: TGCAGTGCTAGGGGGGAGAGCTCCTACAATGAGCAGTTCTTC

d_gene: NA
v_gene: TRBV11-2
j_gene: TRBJ1-1
abundance: NA
CDR3aa: CASSYLQAGEAFF
CDR3nt: TGTGCCAGCAGCTACCTACAGGCGGGGGAAGCTTTCTTT

d_gene: NA
v_gene: TRBV20-1
j_gene: TRBJ2-7
abundance: few
CDR3aa: CSARRTDLVLTYEQYF
CDR3nt: TGCAGTGCTAGACGCACCGACCTCGTACTAACCTACGAGCAGTACTTC

d_gene: TRBD2
v_gene: TRBV12-3/TRBV12-4
j_gene: TRBJ2-1
abundance: many
CDR3aa: CASRISGAIYNEQFF
CDR3nt: TGTGCCAGCCGAATTAGCGGGGCAATTTACAATGAGCAGTTCTTC

d_gene: NA
v_gene: TRBV7-2
j_gene: TRBJ1-6
abundance: NA
CDR3aa: CASSLHGVGGNSPLHF
CDR3nt: TGTGCCAGCAGCCTCCATGGGGTTGGGGGTAACTCACCCCTCCACTTT

d_gene: NA
v_gene: TRBV9
j_gene: TRBJ2-3
abundance: few
CDR3aa: CASSVGDFSTDTQYF
CDR3nt: TGTGCCAGCAGCGTAGGGGACTTCAGCACAGATACGCAGTATTTT